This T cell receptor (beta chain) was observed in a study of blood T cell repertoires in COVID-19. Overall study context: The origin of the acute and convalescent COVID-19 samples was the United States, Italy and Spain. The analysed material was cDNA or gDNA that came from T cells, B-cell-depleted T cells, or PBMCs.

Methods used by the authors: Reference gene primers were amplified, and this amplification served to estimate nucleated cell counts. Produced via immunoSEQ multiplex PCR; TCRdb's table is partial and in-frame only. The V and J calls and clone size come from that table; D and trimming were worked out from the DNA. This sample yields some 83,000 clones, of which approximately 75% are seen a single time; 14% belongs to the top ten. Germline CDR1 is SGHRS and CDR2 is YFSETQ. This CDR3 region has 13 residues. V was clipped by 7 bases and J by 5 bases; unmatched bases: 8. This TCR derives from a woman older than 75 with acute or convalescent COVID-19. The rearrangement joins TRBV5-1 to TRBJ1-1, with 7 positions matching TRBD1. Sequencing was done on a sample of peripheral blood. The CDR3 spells CASGQERRTEAFF. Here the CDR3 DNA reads TGCGCCAGCGGACAGGAGAGGAGGACTGAAGCTTTCTTT. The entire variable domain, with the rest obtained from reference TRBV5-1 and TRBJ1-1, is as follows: KAGVTQTPRYLIKTRGQQVTLSCSPISGHRSVSWYQQTPGQGLQFLFEYFSETQRNKGNFPGRFSGRQFSNSRSEMNVSTLELGDSALYLCASGQERRTEAFFGQGTRLTVV.